This T cell receptor (beta chain) is from a study of blood T cell repertoires in COVID-19. Using immunoSEQ multiplex PCR, the repertoire was profiled, and TCRdb retains in-frame clones only, with some absent. Among under 350,000 clones listed, 65% to 90% were seen once. Germline CDR1 and CDR2: SGHNT and YYREEE (reference sequence). The ends were cut back, 4 bases at V and 2 bases at J, with 17 bases in the middle. The CDR3 totals 16 residues. J is TRBJ2-3 and V is TRBV5-4; possibly TRBD2 for D (7 bases). The sequencing sample was made of peripheral blood. This clonotype was obtained from a human donor in a cohort sampled during active COVID-19. DNA for the CDR3: TGTGCCAGCAGCGGGGATGGTGGGGGGGCCACAGATACGCAGTATTTT. Its translation is CASSGDGGGATDTQYF.